Listed below are T cell receptor beta chains from one sample, sequenced in a study of Graves' ophthalmopathy and Graves' hyperthyroidism. MiXCR, run by TCRdb on the multiplex PCR reads, gives a single entry per CDR3 protein. The sample includes roughly 400,000 distinct CDR3 sequences, about a sixth of them seen just once. Sequenced input: peripheral blood. All receptors derive from an adult woman with stable Graves' hyperthyroidism. Both conserved end residues are part of each CDR3. The order of the fields is CDR3 protein, CDR3 DNA, clone size, V gene, D gene, J gene. A D gene is named only where the DNA matches it firmly. Clone sizes are given selectively: once, few, many, or a class where the clone is expanded.

CASSSLDRGDETQYF,TGTGCCAGCAGCTCCCTCGACAGGGGAGACGAGACCCAGTACTTC,many,TRBV7-8,TRBD1,TRBJ2-5
CASSQDRPASGANVLTF,TGTGCCAGCAGCCAAGATCGTCCGGCCTCTGGGGCCAACGTCCTGACTTTC,few,TRBV3-1,.,TRBJ2-6
CASRRDSGPLHF,TGTGCCAGCAGGCGGGACAGTGGACCCCTCCACTTT,many,TRBV6-2/TRBV6-3,TRBD1,TRBJ1-6
CASSTLYRDSNQPQHF,TGTGCCAGTAGTACTTTATATAGGGATAGCAATCAGCCCCAGCATTTT,many,TRBV19,.,TRBJ1-5
CASFRHGTGGVNQPQHF,TGTGCCAGCTTCAGACACGGGACAGGGGGCGTAAATCAGCCCCAGCATTTT,.,TRBV6-1,TRBD1,TRBJ1-5
CASSYSMRGVPNTEAFF,TGTGCCAGCAGTTACTCGATGAGAGGGGTCCCGAACACTGAAGCTTTCTTT,many,TRBV6-2/TRBV6-3,.,TRBJ1-1
CASSWGQLKNTEAFF,TGTGCCAGCAGCTGGGGACAGTTAAAGAACACTGAAGCTTTCTTT,many,TRBV5-8,TRBD1,TRBJ1-1
CASSLIDSPLHF,TGTGCCAGCAGCTTAATTGATTCACCCCTCCACTTT,many,TRBV7-8,.,TRBJ1-6
CAWSGYSGRGETQYF,TGTGCCTGGAGTGGATATAGCGGGAGAGGAGAGACCCAGTACTTC,many,TRBV30,TRBD2,TRBJ2-5
CASRKTGGEVFGYTF,TGTGCCAGCAGGAAGACAGGGGGCGAGGTATTTGGCTACACCTTC,many,TRBV6-1,TRBD1,TRBJ1-2
CASSRGTQNTEAFF,TGTGCCAGCAGCAGAGGGACGCAGAACACTGAAGCTTTCTTT,many,TRBV12-3/TRBV12-4,.,TRBJ1-1
CASSLTGHQPQHF,TGTGCCAGCAGCCTGACAGGGCATCAGCCCCAGCATTTT,few,TRBV7-8,TRBD1,TRBJ1-5
CSGGGEETQYF,TGCAGCGGGGGAGGGGAAGAGACCCAGTACTTC,many,TRBV29-1,TRBD2,TRBJ2-5
CASSQGLPSGNTIYF,TGCGCCAGCAGCCAAGGGCTCCCCTCTGGAAACACCATATATTTT,many,TRBV4-3,.,TRBJ1-3
CASSTGDRETQYF,TGTGCCAGCAGCACAGGGGACCGGGAGACCCAGTACTTC,many,TRBV9,TRBD1,TRBJ2-5
CASSSVQVNTEAFF,TGTGCCAGCAGTTCAGTCCAAGTGAACACTGAAGCTTTCTTT,many,TRBV28,.,TRBJ1-1
CASSYRGGSGGYTF,TGTGCCAGCAGTTACAGGGGAGGTTCCGGCGGCTACACCTTC,many,TRBV28,TRBD1,TRBJ1-2